These 19 T cell receptor beta chains were sequenced from one sample in a study of blood T cell repertoires in COVID-19. The assay was immunoSEQ multiplex PCR, and TCRdb's table has in-frame clones only and misses some. The repertoire consists of under 200,000 clones, with 85% to 90% occurring once and the leading ten covering 4%. Sequenced material: peripheral blood. These receptors were collected from a woman in her seventies with acute or convalescent COVID-19.

In nucleotides, the CDR3 is TGCGCCAGCAGCTTGTCGTTAGAGAGGAACACTGAAGCTTTCTTT. Its protein is CASSLSLERNTEAFF. This rearrangement joins TRBV5-1 to TRBJ1-1; D ambiguous. The CDR3 consists of 15 residues. V lost 1 base and J lost 1, with 11 bases in between. The germline V gene has CDR1 SGHRS and CDR2 YFSETQ.

This clone was detected a few times. The chain combines TRBV16 with TRBJ1-1; tentatively, D is TRBD1 (6 bases). The CDR3 has 15 residues. V was clipped by 2 bases and J by 0 bases, with 10 bases between them. Germline V lookup: CDR1 KGHSY, CDR2 FQNENV. The DNA for the CDR3 is TGTGCCAGCAGCCAACTCAGGGGAATGAACACTGAAGCTTTCTTT. It specifies CASSQLRGMNTEAFF.

This chain connects TRBV19 to TRBJ1-1; unclear D gene. Germline CDR1 is LNHDA and CDR2 is SQIVND (reference sequence). This CDR3 is 13 amino acids long. The V end was cut by 1 base, the J end by 7 bases, with 10 bases between. The CDR3: CASSIVEASEAFF. The CDR3 DNA sequence: TGTGCCAGTAGTATAGTAGAGGCCAGTGAAGCTTTCTTT. Filled out from reference TRBV19 and TRBJ1-1, the complete variable domain reads DGGITQSPKYLFRKEGQNVTLSCEQNLNHDAMYWYRQDPGQGLRLIYYSQIVNDFQKGDIAEGYSVSREKKESFPLTVTSAQKNPTAFYLCASSIVEASEAFFGQGTRLTVV.

This chain uses TRBV4-3 with TRBJ1-5; D perhaps matches TRBD1 (6 bases). Germline V gene lookup returns CDR1 LGHNA and CDR2 YSLEER. The V gene lost 4 bases and the J gene lost 0 bases, with 10 bases spanning the gap. The CDR3 has 15 amino acids. CDR3: CASSLDSFSNQPQHF. CDR3 nucleotides: TGCGCCAGCAGCCTGGACAGCTTTAGCAATCAGCCCCAGCATTTT.

The chain combines TRBV9 with TRBJ2-5, with 11 bases fitting TRBD1. V shed 3 bases and J 4 bases; nucleotides not matched to a gene: 5. Germline V gene lookup returns CDR1 SGDLS and CDR2 YYNGEE. This CDR3 comprises 15 residues. The CDR3 protein is CASSAGTGGRETQYF. In nucleotides, the CDR3 is TGTGCCAGCAGCGCCGGGACAGGGGGACGAGAGACCCAGTACTTC.

The chain is built from TRBV24-1 and TRBJ2-2; 7 positions agree with TRBD2. Germline loops: CDR1 KGHDR, CDR2 SFDVKD. The CDR3 consists of 15 residues. V was clipped by 6 bases and J by 0 bases; unmatched bases: 3. The CDR3 coding sequence is TGTGCCACCAGTCTGGGGGGGTCGAACACCGGGGAGCTGTTTTTT. Its protein is CATSLGGSNTGELFF.

V gene TRBV28 combines with J gene TRBJ1-2, with TRBD1 matching 11 bases. V was clipped by 3 bases and J by 3 bases; unmatched bases: 6. CDR3 length equals 16 residues. The germline CDR1 and CDR2 sequences are MDHEN and SYDVKM. The CDR3 sequence: CASSLGTGGMHYGYTF. The CDR3, as DNA: TGTGCCAGCAGTTTGGGGACAGGGGGGATGCACTATGGCTACACCTTC.

The chain employs TRBV28 and TRBJ2-5; TRBD1 might be the D (6 bases). The CDR3 is 12 amino acids. Germline values: CDR1 MDHEN, CDR2 SYDVKM. Trimming left V 10 bases short and J 4 bases short, with 13 bases between. CDR3 nucleotides: TGTGCCACCAATACAGGGACAGAGACCCAGTACTTC. Its protein product is CATNTGTETQYF.

The chain recombines TRBV7-8 with TRBJ1-5; 7 nucleotides match TRBD1. Losses at the gene ends were 3 bases for V and 0 bases for J; bases not matched to a gene: 2. Germline assignment: CDR1 SGHVS and CDR2 FQNEAQ. The CDR3 length is 15 residues. The chain's CDR3 is CASSLDRYSNQPQHF. The CDR3 nucleotides are TGTGCCAGCAGCTTGGACAGGTATAGCAATCAGCCCCAGCATTTT.

The rearrangement links TRBV5-1 to TRBJ1-4; unclear D gene. Germline assignment: CDR1 SGHRS and CDR2 YFSETQ. With 6 bases removed from V and 3 bases from J, the gap between germline ends came to 18 bases. The CDR3 totals 16 residues. CDR3 bases: TGCGCCAGCACCCCTCGATCGCGGGAGTCTAATGAAAAACTGTTTTTT. This codes for CASTPRSRESNEKLFF.

The V gene is TRBV19, the J gene TRBJ2-2; 9 bases align to TRBD1. The ends lost 7 bases at V and 5 bases at J; junction bases unmatched: 5. Germline V lookup: CDR1 LNHDA, CDR2 SQIVND (reference sequence). This CDR3 region has 14 residues. CDR3 sequence reads: CASTVGQGTGELFF. The CDR3 bases are TGTGCCAGTACCGTCGGACAGGGGACCGGGGAGCTGTTTTTT.

This clone has a handful of counts. The chain joins TRBV28 to TRBJ1-6; tentative D call: TRBD1 (6 bases). Germline-derived CDR1 and CDR2 are MDHEN and SYDVKM. This CDR3 region has 15 residues. Trimming removed 3 bases from V and 8 bases from J, with 14 bases in between. The CDR3: CASSFYWDTDSPLHF. CDR3 nucleotide sequence: TGTGCCAGCAGTTTCTATTGGGACACGGATTCACCCCTCCACTTT.

The chain is built from TRBV6-5 and TRBJ1-3; 10 bases match TRBD1. J was trimmed by 1 base and V by 0 bases; bases with no gene match: 0. This CDR3 is built from 16 residues. Looked up from germline, CDR1 is MNHEY and CDR2 is SVGAGI. Here the CDR3 DNA reads TGTGCCAGCAGTTACTCGGGACAGGGGTCTGGAAACACCATATATTTT. It is translated as CASSYSGQGSGNTIYF.

The chain has TRBV28 and TRBJ1-5, with D possibly matching TRBD1 (6 bases). Germline-derived CDR1 and CDR2 are MDHEN and SYDVKM. The germline V and J ends were trimmed by 8 bases and 6 bases, with 11 bases remaining between them. The CDR3 is made up of 12 amino acids. The CDR3 reads CASFEGVQPQHF. The CDR3 nucleotides are TGTGCCAGCTTCGAGGGGGTTCAGCCCCAGCATTTT. Based on the CDR3 plus reference TRBV28 and TRBJ1-5, the full variable domain is DVKVTQSSRYLVKRTGEKVFLECVQDMDHENMFWYRQDPGLGLRLIYFSYDVKMKEKGDIPEGYSVSREKKERFSLILESASTNQTSMYLCASFEGVQPQHFGDGTRLSIL.

CDR3 amino acids: CASQQGSVPNQPQHF. DNA for the CDR3: TGTGCCAGCCAACAGGGAAGCGTCCCCAATCAGCCCCAGCATTTT. V and J are TRBV7-9 and TRBJ1-5; possibly TRBD1 for D (6 bases). This CDR3 is 15 amino acids long. V lost 8 bases and J 3 bases, leaving 17 bases between the germline ends. CDR1 SEHNR and CDR2 FQNEAQ come from the germline V gene (reference sequence).

The gene calls are TRBV5-8 and TRBJ1-4; D gene uncertain. Trimming stripped 2 bases from V and 6 bases from J, with 14 bases between. Looked up from germline, CDR1 is SGHTS and CDR2 is YDEGEE. CDR3 length equals 15 residues. The DNA for the CDR3 is TGTGCCAGCAGCTTTATCGTCCACACAGATGAAAAACTGTTTTTT. It yields the protein CASSFIVHTDEKLFF.

The chain couples TRBV18 to TRBJ1-1; D might be TRBD1 (5 bases). The CDR3 runs 15 residues. Germline-derived CDR1 and CDR2 are KGHSH and LQKENI. Between the trimmed V and J ends, which lost 3 bases and 0 bases, there was a span of 11 bases. CDR3 amino acids: CASSPDRIMNTEAFF. The CDR3 DNA reads as TGTGCCAGCTCACCCGACAGAATCATGAACACTGAAGCTTTCTTT. The full variable domain, its missing parts supplied by reference TRBV18 and TRBJ1-1, is NAGVMQNPRHLVRRRGQEARLRCSPMKGHSHVYWYRQLPEEGLKFMVYLQKENIIDESGMPKERFSAEFPKEGPSILRIQQVVRGDSAAYFCASSPDRIMNTEAFFGQGTRLTVV.

This clone turned up a few times. The CDR3 spells CASSYSRATSNQPQHF. The CDR3 DNA sequence: TGTGCCAGCAGTTACTCGAGGGCGACAAGCAATCAGCCCCAGCATTTT. This chain joins TRBV6-2 or TRBV6-3 and TRBJ1-5; unclear D gene. Trimming shortened V by 0 bases and J by 1 base, and 10 bases separated the two germline ends. In germline, CDR1 is MNHEY, CDR2 SVGEGT. The CDR3 loop spans 16 amino acids.

The V call is TRBV7-3, the J call TRBJ2-3; a weak D match, TRBD2 (5 bases). Trimming left V 4 bases short and J 7 bases short, with 18 bases between. The CDR3 spans 15 residues. Germline lookup yields CDR1 SGHTA and CDR2 FQGTGA. CDR3 nucleotides: TGTGCCAGCAGCTCCTTAACGGGGATAGCAAATACGCAGTATTTT. Translation gives CASSSLTGIANTQYF.